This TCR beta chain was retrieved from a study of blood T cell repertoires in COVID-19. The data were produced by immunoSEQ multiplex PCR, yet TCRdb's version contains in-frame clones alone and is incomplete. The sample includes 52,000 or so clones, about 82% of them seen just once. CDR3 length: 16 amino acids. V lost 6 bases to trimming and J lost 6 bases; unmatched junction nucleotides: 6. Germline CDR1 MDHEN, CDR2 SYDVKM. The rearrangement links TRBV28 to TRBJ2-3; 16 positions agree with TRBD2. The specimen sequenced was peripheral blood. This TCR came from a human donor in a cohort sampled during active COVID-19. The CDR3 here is CASSGTSGRAEDTQYF. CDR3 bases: TGTGCCAGCAGCGGGACTAGCGGGAGGGCCGAGGATACGCAGTATTTT.